These 32 T cell receptor beta chains were all obtained from the same sample, sequenced in a study of PD-1 blockade in classical Hodgkin lymphoma (dated by TCRdb to about 2020). Library preparation was by the immunoSEQ multiplex PCR assay. TCRdb retrieved this table from immuneACCESS and kept in-frame rearrangements only. Not all clones are present; in checked studies, unresolved V genes account for under half, and no reason is known for the remainder. This sample has tens of thousands of clones in its table, and 73% of those were observed once. The ten largest make up approximately 24% of the sample. Taken with the paper, the label for time point translates to: cycle 2 day 1 (C2D1) of nivolumab. Every trial patient had relapsed following autologous stem cell transplantation, and prior brentuximab vedotin exposure was what differed among cohorts A, B and C. The material was peripheral blood mononuclear cells (PBMCs), obtained before the second cycle of nivolumab. These receptors originate from a human donor with classical Hodgkin lymphoma.

V gene TRBV28 combines with J gene TRBJ2-3; a possible D gene is TRBD2 (6 bases). V lost 6 bases, J lost 0 bases, and 13 bases lay in between. The CDR3 sequence is 15 residues long. Germline loops: CDR1 MDHEN, CDR2 SYDVKM. CDR3 sequence: CASRGQRASTDTQYF. CDR3 DNA sequence: TGTGCCAGCAGGGGCCAGCGGGCGAGCACAGATACGCAGTATTTT.

The chain is built from TRBV11-2 and TRBJ1-1; D call uncertain. CDR3 length equals 13 residues. The V end lost 5 bases, the J end lost 5 bases, and 12 bases lay between the germline ends. The germline V gene has CDR1 SGHAT and CDR2 FQNNGV. CDR3 protein: CASSPRRGTEAFF. Written as DNA, the CDR3 is TGTGCCAGCAGCCCCCGCCGCGGAACTGAAGCTTTCTTT.

This clone was counted once. J is TRBJ2-1 and V is TRBV5-1; TRBD1 aligns across 7 bases. The CDR3 length is 14 residues. With 3 bases clipped from V and 4 bases from J, the junction kept 4 bases outside the gene matches. Germline lookup yields CDR1 SGHRS and CDR2 YFSETQ. The CDR3 bases are TGCGCCAGCAGCTCGGCGACAGGGTACAATGAGCAGTTCTTC. This gives the protein CASSSATGYNEQFF.

The genes are TRBV9 and TRBJ1-6; TRBD1 might be the D (6 bases). The CDR3 covers 14 residues. Between the trimmed V and J ends, which lost 4 bases and 8 bases, there was a span of 13 bases. CDR1 and CDR2 (germline): SGDLS, YYNGEE. CDR3 bases: TGTGCCAGCAGCCAACAGACAGGTTATTCACCCCTCCACTTT. Translated, it gives CASSQQTGYSPLHF. The variable domain in full, completed from reference TRBV9 and TRBJ1-6, reads DSGVTQTPKHLITATGQRVTLRCSPRSGDLSVYWYQQSLDQGLQFLIQYYNGEERAKGNILERFSAQQFPDLHSELNLSSLELGDSALYFCASSQQTGYSPLHFGNGTRLTVT.

V usage is TRBV14 and J usage is TRBJ2-3, with 13 bases that match TRBD2. V lost 0 bases to trimming and J lost 1 base; unmatched junction nucleotides: 13. Per the germline V gene, CDR1 is SGHDN and CDR2 is FVKESK. This CDR3 has 21 residues. The CDR3 DNA follows: TGTGCCAGCAGCCAAGACGTGATCGGACTAGCGGGAGTAAGGGGCACAGATACGCAGTATTTT. It yields the protein CASSQDVIGLAGVRGTDTQYF.

By share, this clone ranks as medium-sized. The gene calls are TRBV2 and TRBJ2-5; 15 bases are a match to TRBD2. Germline V gene data show CDR1 as SNHLY and CDR2 as FYNNEI. CDR3 size: 16 residues. V lost 6 bases to trimming and J lost 4 bases; unmatched junction nucleotides: 6. The CDR3 coding sequence is TGTGCCAGCAGGGGACTAGCGGGAGGTTGGGTAGAGACCCAGTACTTC. It translates to CASRGLAGGWVETQYF.

The chain employs TRBV4-1 and TRBJ1-1; 11 bases map to TRBD1. The CDR3 spans 16 residues. Trimming removed 3 bases from V and 6 bases from J; junction bases left unmatched: 9. Looked up from germline, CDR1 is MGHRA and CDR2 is YSYEKL. Written as DNA, the CDR3 is TGCGCCAGCAGCCAGGCTCCGGGACAGGGGGGTCCTGAAGCTTTCTTT. Its protein product is CASSQAPGQGGPEAFF.

The chain is built from TRBV5-8 and TRBJ1-4; D perhaps matches TRBD1 (5 bases). Germline CDR1 SGHTS, CDR2 YDEGEE. V lost 1 base, J lost 8 bases, and 12 bases lay in between. The CDR3 covers 14 residues. In DNA form, the CDR3 reads TGTGCCAGCAGCTTGTTCCCAAGGGACGAAAAACTGTTTTTT. Protein product: CASSLFPRDEKLFF.

The V call is TRBV28, the J call TRBJ1-1; TRBD1 might be the D (5 bases). The CDR3 spans 14 residues. Germline V gene data show CDR1 as MDHEN and CDR2 as SYDVKM. V shed 3 bases and J shed 2 bases, with 10 bases lying between them. CDR3 residues: CASSFRTPNTEAFF. DNA of the CDR3: TGTGCCAGCAGTTTCAGGACACCAAACACTGAAGCTTTCTTT.

This clone was counted only a few times. This chain uses TRBV15 with TRBJ2-1; 8 bases map to TRBD2. CDR1 is LNHNV and CDR2 is YYDKDF in the germline V gene (reference sequence). V lost 0 bases and J lost 9; bases outside the gene matches: 13. This CDR3 region has 17 residues. The CDR3 DNA reads TGTGCCACCAGCAGAGATCGCATCAGCGGGAGATCGGGTGAGCAGTTCTTC. It encodes CATSRDRISGRSGEQFF. Drawing the rest from reference TRBV15 and TRBJ2-1, the complete variable domain is DAMVIQNPRYQVTQFGKPVTLSCSQTLNHNVMYWYQQKSSQAPKLLFHYYDKDFNNEADTPDNFQSRRPNTSFCFLDIRSPGLGDTAMYLCATSRDRISGRSGEQFFGPGTRLTVL.

This clone was recorded only once. The CDR3 DNA sequence: TGTGCCAGCAGCTTGATAGCTGCAACTAATGAAAAACTGTTTTTT. Protein: CASSLIAATNEKLFF. The rearrangement links TRBV5-6 to TRBJ1-4; D is undetermined. Per germline, CDR1 SGHDT and CDR2 YYEEEE. The V and J ends lost 1 base and 0 bases respectively, with 7 bases between them. The CDR3 has 15 residues.

CDR3 in amino acids: CASSYADHEQFF. The CDR3 DNA reads TGCGCCAGCAGCTACGCCGACCACGAGCAGTTCTTC. The V and J genes are TRBV5-1 and TRBJ2-1; D unresolved. Germline CDR1 reads SGHRS; CDR2 reads YFSETQ. V dropped 3 bases and J dropped 10 bases, with 11 bases sitting between them. The CDR3 consists of 12 residues.

The rearrangement uses TRBV5-1 and TRBJ2-2; maybe TRBD1 (6 bases). This CDR3 has 14 amino acids. Trimming stripped 4 bases from V and 5 bases from J, with 12 bases between. CDR1 is SGHRS and CDR2 is YFSETQ in the germline V gene. CDR3 in amino acids: CASSPLTGTGELFF. CDR3 DNA: TGCGCCAGCAGCCCCTTGACAGGAACCGGGGAGCTGTTTTTT.

The J gene is TRBJ2-7, the V gene TRBV15; D perhaps matches TRBD1 (6 bases). From germline, CDR1 is LNHNV and CDR2 YYDKDF (reference sequence). The CDR3 totals 15 residues. Trimming took 1 base from V and 1 from J, leaving 11 bases between them. CDR3 region: CATSRVGTSSYEQYF. In nucleotides, the CDR3 is TGTGCCACCAGCAGAGTTGGGACATCTTCCTACGAGCAGTACTTC.

The chain joins TRBV5-6 to TRBJ2-5; 13 nucleotides line up with TRBD2. Germline V gives CDR1 SGHDT, CDR2 YYEEEE. The ends lost 2 bases at V and 5 bases at J; junction bases unmatched: 6. The CDR3 length is 16 residues. The CDR3 DNA reads TGTGCCAGCAGCTTAGGACTAGCGGGAGCTTTTGAGACCCAGTACTTC. Residues: CASSLGLAGAFETQYF.

The genes are TRBV27 and TRBJ2-3; 9 bases fit TRBD2. The CDR3 consists of 17 residues. The germline gives CDR1 MNHEY, CDR2 SMNVEV (reference sequence). Trimming at V came to 6 bases and at J to 2 bases, leaving 12 bases not matched to a gene. DNA for the CDR3: TGTGCCAGCAGAACCCAAGGACTAGCGATTTTCACAGATACGCAGTATTTT. It is translated as CASRTQGLAIFTDTQYF.

The J gene is TRBJ2-3, the V gene TRBV15; TRBD2 matches at 8 bases. V lost 7 bases to trimming and J lost 0 bases; unmatched junction nucleotides: 3. Germline CDR1 LNHNV, CDR2 YYDKDF (reference sequence). The CDR3 contains 14 residues. CDR3 protein: CATTTSGSTDTQYF. Written as DNA, the CDR3 is TGTGCCACCACCACTAGCGGAAGCACAGATACGCAGTATTTT.

V usage is TRBV27 and J usage is TRBJ1-4; D ambiguous. V was clipped by 3 bases and J by 5 bases, with 10 bases between them. Germline CDR1 and CDR2: MNHEY and SMNVEV (reference sequence). This CDR3 region has 14 residues. DNA of the CDR3: TGTGCCAGCAGTTTCCGGGCCCCAAATGAAAAACTGTTTTTT. Translating it yields CASSFRAPNEKLFF.

J is TRBJ1-1 and V is TRBV6-1; the D gene is possibly TRBD1 (5 bases). Germline V gene lookup returns CDR1 MNHNS and CDR2 SASEGT. Trimming took off 11 bases at V and 0 bases at J, with 13 bases between the two ends. CDR3 length equals 13 residues. As DNA, the CDR3 is TGTGCCGCACGACAGATCATGAACACTGAAGCTTTCTTT. This translates into CAARQIMNTEAFF.

The rearrangement links TRBV25-1 to TRBJ2-3; D unresolved. The CDR3 is made up of 12 amino acids. Deletions cut 6 bases from V and 6 bases from J, with 10 bases between. The germline gives CDR1 MGHDK, CDR2 SYGVNS. The CDR3 DNA reads as TGTGCCAGCAGGGGGATGGCGGATACGCAGTATTTT. Translating it yields CASRGMADTQYF.

The CDR3 reads CASSPGRSLYEQYF. As DNA, the CDR3 is TGTGCCAGCAGCCCTGGACGGAGCCTCTACGAGCAGTACTTC. The rearrangement uses TRBV2 and TRBJ2-7; D gene unclear. The CDR3 has 14 residues. CDR1 SNHLY and CDR2 FYNNEI come from the germline V gene. The V end was cut by 6 bases, the J end by 3 bases, with 15 bases between. The full variable domain, with the rest looked up from reference TRBV2 and TRBJ2-7, is EPEVTQTPSHQVTQMGQEVILRCVPISNHLYFYWYRQILGQKVEFLVSFYNNEISEKSEIFDDQFSVERPDGSNFTLKIRSTKLEDSAMYFCASSPGRSLYEQYFGPGTRLTVT.

The chain combines TRBV5-1 with TRBJ2-7; 9 bases align to TRBD1. CDR1 is SGHRS, CDR2 YFSETQ, per germline. V shed 4 bases and J 4 bases; nucleotides not matched to a gene: 9. The CDR3 length is 15 residues. CDR3 protein: CASSLSGGQGYEQYF. The CDR3 nucleotides read TGCGCCAGCAGCCTATCGGGGGGACAGGGTTACGAGCAGTACTTC.

Only a few counts were recorded for this clone. This chain uses TRBV13 with TRBJ2-2; no clear D gene. Trimming stripped 0 bases from V and 5 bases from J, with 4 bases between. This CDR3 spans 13 amino acids. The V gene's germline CDR1 is PRHDT and CDR2 FYEKMQ (reference sequence). CDR3 DNA: TGTGCCAGCAGCTTAGGGGGGACCGGGGAGCTGTTTTTT. Its translation is CASSLGGTGELFF.

The chain combines TRBV27 with TRBJ2-3; TRBD1 agrees at 9 bases. There are 15 residues in the CDR3. Germline CDR1 and CDR2: MNHEY and SMNVEV (reference sequence). The trim removed 6 bases at V and 3 bases at J, leaving 7 bases unmatched. CDR3 amino acids: CASSTETGGTDTQYF. The CDR3 nucleotides are TGTGCCAGCAGCACCGAGACAGGGGGAACAGATACGCAGTATTTT.

The rearrangement links TRBV15 to TRBJ2-1; possible D gene TRBD1, 6 bases. The CDR3 length is 16 residues. The germline V gene encodes CDR1 LNHNV and CDR2 YYDKDF (reference sequence). V was cut by 0 bases and J by 4 bases, with 13 bases left in between. CDR3: CATSRDMGAGYNEQFF. The CDR3 DNA follows: TGTGCCACCAGCAGAGATATGGGGGCCGGATACAATGAGCAGTTCTTC. Complete variable domain (other parts from reference TRBV15 and TRBJ2-1): DAMVIQNPRYQVTQFGKPVTLSCSQTLNHNVMYWYQQKSSQAPKLLFHYYDKDFNNEADTPDNFQSRRPNTSFCFLDIRSPGLGDTAMYLCATSRDMGAGYNEQFFGPGTRLTVL.

The chain recombines TRBV15 with TRBJ2-2; TRBD2 matches at 12 bases. The CDR3 is 18 amino acids. From germline, CDR1 is LNHNV and CDR2 YYDKDF (reference sequence). J was trimmed by 5 bases and V by 1 base; bases with no gene match: 8. DNA for the CDR3: TGTGCCACCAGCAGAGTTCCTAGCGGGAGGGCCGGGACCGGGGAGCTGTTTTTT. Translating it yields CATSRVPSGRAGTGELFF.

This chain connects TRBV28 to TRBJ2-3; unclear D gene. Germline values: CDR1 MDHEN, CDR2 SYDVKM. Trimming stripped 6 bases from V and 6 bases from J, with 10 bases between. The CDR3 is made up of 12 amino acids. The CDR3 spells CASRLAHDTQYF. CDR3 bases: TGTGCCAGCAGGCTGGCTCACGATACGCAGTATTTT.

The chain recombines TRBV19 with TRBJ2-1; 9 bases fit TRBD2. Losses at the gene ends were 5 bases for V and 5 bases for J; bases not matched to a gene: 13. CDR3 length: 17 amino acids. Germline V lookup: CDR1 LNHDA, CDR2 SQIVND (reference sequence). CDR3 region: CASSPWVPTSGDNEQFF. In nucleotides, the CDR3 is TGTGCCAGTAGTCCCTGGGTCCCGACTAGCGGAGACAATGAGCAGTTCTTC.

This rearrangement joins TRBV2 to TRBJ2-2, with 9 bases aligning to TRBD1. CDR1 SNHLY and CDR2 FYNNEI come from the germline V gene. The CDR3 runs 16 residues. V shed 6 bases and J 6 bases; nucleotides not matched to a gene: 11. The CDR3 bases are TGTGCCAGCAGGCAAGGGACAGGGAAGGGCGCCGGGGAGCTGTTTTTT. Its protein product is CASRQGTGKGAGELFF.

In DNA, the CDR3 is TGTGCCAGCTCACCCGGACTTACCACAGATACGCAGTATTTT. Its protein product is CASSPGLTTDTQYF. The chain uses TRBV18 and TRBJ2-3, with D possibly matching TRBD2 (5 bases). The CDR3 runs 14 residues. Between the trimmed V and J ends, which lost 3 bases and 2 bases, there was a span of 9 bases. Germline lookup yields CDR1 KGHSH and CDR2 LQKENI.

The chain uses TRBV7-2 and TRBJ2-2, with D perhaps matching TRBD1 (6 bases). The V end was cut by 4 bases, the J end by 0 bases, with 15 bases between. This CDR3 has 17 residues. Germline CDR1 is SGHTA and CDR2 is FQGNSA. Here the CDR3 DNA reads TGTGCCAGCAGCTCCGGACCAAGGACAGCGAACACCGGGGAGCTGTTTTTT. Its translation: CASSSGPRTANTGELFF.

The chain joins TRBV28 to TRBJ1-4; D might be TRBD1 (6 bases). V lost 1 base and J lost 5, with 23 bases in between. Per germline, CDR1 MDHEN and CDR2 SYDVKM. This CDR3 contains 19 residues. Here the CDR3 reads CASSLFSFRQARLNEKLFF. The CDR3 DNA reads TGTGCCAGCAGTTTATTTTCCTTCAGACAGGCTCGACTCAATGAAAAACTGTTTTTT.